Shown below are 27 T cell receptor beta chains from a single sample sequenced in a study of beta chain features in type 1 diabetes. TCRB transcripts that were expressed got sequenced, as all of the isolated RNA had been reverse transcribed. Measured with immunoSEQ multiplex PCR; TCRdb has only the in-frame clones, and not every one. Of about 350,000 clones listed, about 20% are singletons. Sequences were obtained from naive CD4+ T cells from blood. The origin of the receptors is a young woman in good health.

This clone was seen a few times. The V and J genes are TRBV4-2 and TRBJ2-1; 7 bases match TRBD2. Unmatched junction bases numbered 5, after V lost 0 bases and J lost 3 bases. This CDR3 is built from 16 residues. Germline CDR1 LGHNA, CDR2 YNFKEQ. CDR3: CASSQDPGLDYNEQFF. CDR3 nucleotide sequence: TGTGCCAGCAGCCAAGACCCCGGACTAGACTACAATGAGCAGTTCTTC.

The chain carries TRBV7-9 and TRBJ2-7; D might be TRBD1 (7 bases). The CDR3 loop spans 15 amino acids. V was trimmed by 5 bases and J by 3 bases, leaving 17 bases between them. Per germline, CDR1 SEHNR and CDR2 FQNEAQ (reference sequence). For the CDR3, the DNA is TGTGCCAGCAGCCCCGGACAGGAGGGGTTCTACGAGCAGTACTTC. Translation gives CASSPGQEGFYEQYF.

This clone was detected a few times. CDR3 nucleotides: TGTGCCAGCACCTTATCCGGGACAGGAGCCTCTGAAGCTTTCTTT. Protein sequence: CASTLSGTGASEAFF. This rearrangement joins TRBV21-1 to TRBJ1-1; whether TRBD1, the table's D call, matches the DNA was not checked. TRBV21-1 is flagged as a pseudogene. This CDR3 has 15 amino acids.

The V call is TRBV4-1, the J call TRBJ2-3, with D maybe TRBD2 (7 bases). The CDR3 is 14 residues long. Germline V CDR1 and CDR2: MGHRA, YSYEKL. The germline V and J ends were trimmed by 7 bases and 3 bases, with 14 bases remaining between them. The DNA for the CDR3 is TGCGCCAGCACCCGGGGGGCGGGGACAGATACGCAGTATTTT. It translates to CASTRGAGTDTQYF.

The chain recombines TRBV10-3 with TRBJ1-5; D unclear. Per the germline V gene, CDR1 is ENHRY and CDR2 is SYGVKD. V shed 0 bases and J shed 4 bases, with 7 bases lying between them. This CDR3 has 14 residues. The CDR3 spells CAISESQNNQPQHF. DNA for the CDR3: TGTGCCATCAGTGAGTCGCAGAATAATCAGCCCCAGCATTTT.

This chain connects TRBV28 to TRBJ2-7, with a possible D match to TRBD2 (6 bases). The CDR3 is 15 residues long. V lost 4 bases, J lost 1 base, and 14 bases lay in between. Germline lookup yields CDR1 MDHEN and CDR2 SYDVKM. The CDR3 region is CASSWAGRGSYEQYF. In nucleotides, the CDR3 is TGTGCCAGCAGTTGGGCGGGGCGAGGGTCCTACGAGCAGTACTTC.

This clone showed up just a few times. The chain couples TRBV13 to TRBJ2-7, with a possible D match to TRBD2 (5 bases). Deletions cut 6 bases from V and 0 bases from J, with 9 bases between. The CDR3 has 13 residues. Germline V gene data show CDR1 as PRHDT and CDR2 as FYEKMQ (reference sequence). The CDR3 coding sequence is TGTGCCAGCAGTTACCGGGACTCCTACGAGCAGTACTTC. It codes for CASSYRDSYEQYF.

The V call is TRBV14, the J call TRBJ1-2; 7 bases line up with TRBD1. The CDR3 is 13 residues long. Germline V gives CDR1 SGHDN, CDR2 FVKESK. V lost 3 bases, J lost 9 bases, and 7 bases stayed unmatched. CDR3 protein: CASSHGQVGSYTF. In DNA, the CDR3 is TGTGCCAGCAGCCACGGACAGGTGGGGAGCTACACCTTC.

This clone was counted a few times. The V and J genes are TRBV30 and TRBJ1-2; D is unclear. The CDR3 contains 12 residues. Germline V gene sequence: CDR1 GTSNPN, CDR2 SVGIG (reference sequence). Trimming cost V 1 base and J 6 bases, with 9 bases left between them. This chain's CDR3 is CAWSAGLDGYTF. CDR3 nucleotide sequence: TGTGCCTGGAGTGCCGGGTTGGATGGCTACACCTTC.

This chain connects TRBV30 to TRBJ2-3; 7 nucleotides align to TRBD1. The length of the CDR3 is 16 residues. The V segment lost 0 bases and the J segment 1 base; nucleotides outside the gene matches: 7. Germline V gives CDR1 GTSNPN, CDR2 SVGIG (reference sequence). The CDR3 DNA reads TGTGCCTGGAGTGTACTTCAGGGGGTAGGCACAGATACGCAGTATTTT. This translates into CAWSVLQGVGTDTQYF.

The chain uses TRBV6-6 and TRBJ2-7, with a possible D match to TRBD2 (5 bases). V gave up 6 bases and J gave up 0 bases, with 15 bases separating them. Per germline, CDR1 MNHNY and CDR2 SVGAGI (reference sequence). This CDR3 is 15 amino acids long. CDR3 DNA: TGTGCCAGCAGCTGGGGAGTGATAAGCTCCTACGAGCAGTACTTC. This codes for CASSWGVISSYEQYF.

The chain couples TRBV6-5 to TRBJ2-5, with D tentatively TRBD2 (6 bases). Between the trimmed V and J ends, which lost 5 bases and 4 bases, there was a span of 17 bases. Per the germline V gene, CDR1 is MNHEY and CDR2 is SVGAGI. The CDR3 consists of 15 residues. CDR3 region: CASSRAGPQGETQYF. The CDR3 bases are TGTGCCAGCAGTCGTGCGGGGCCGCAGGGAGAGACCCAGTACTTC.

The table lists this clone with a few counts. V gene TRBV20-1 combines with J gene TRBJ1-2; maybe TRBD1 (5 bases). Germline loops: CDR1 DFQATT, CDR2 SNEGSKA (reference sequence). There are 11 residues in the CDR3. With 4 bases removed from V and 6 bases from J, the gap between germline ends came to 9 bases. The CDR3 spells CSATGYDGYTF. The CDR3 nucleotides are TGCAGTGCTACAGGGTATGATGGCTACACCTTC.

This clone has just a few counts. This chain joins TRBV11-3 and TRBJ2-1; 11 bases align to TRBD2. J was trimmed by 8 bases and V by 2 bases; bases with no gene match: 2. The CDR3 extends over 14 amino acids. Germline CDR1 is SGHNT and CDR2 is YENEEA. The CDR3 nucleotides are TGTGCCAGCAGCTTACTAGCGGGAGGCCATGAGCAGTTCTTC. Encoded protein: CASSLLAGGHEQFF.

The chain couples TRBV5-4 to TRBJ2-1; TRBD2 agrees at 12 bases. Trimming at V came to 3 bases and at J to 7 bases, leaving 8 bases not matched to a gene. The length of the CDR3 is 16 residues. The germline gives CDR1 SGHNT, CDR2 YYREEE (reference sequence). CDR3 sequence reads: CASSSASGGAGNEQFF. The CDR3 coding sequence is TGTGCCAGCAGCTCGGCTAGCGGGGGGGCTGGGAATGAGCAGTTCTTC.

There are a few counts of this clone. Other nucleotide sequences in the sample specify the same CDR3. The chain couples TRBV20-1 to TRBJ1-3; tentative D call: TRBD1 (5 bases). In germline, CDR1 is DFQATT, CDR2 SNEGSKA (reference sequence). The CDR3 length is 11 residues. V shed 6 bases and J shed 4 bases, with 7 bases lying between them. CDR3 nucleotides: TGCAGTGCAAGGACAGGAAACACCATATATTTT. This gives the protein CSARTGNTIYF.

V gene TRBV19 combines with J gene TRBJ2-1, with a weak D call TRBD1 (6 bases). This CDR3 is built from 14 residues. V dropped 3 bases and J dropped 5 bases, with 11 bases sitting between them. CDR1 and CDR2 (germline): LNHDA, SQIVND (reference sequence). CDR3: CASSMMGADNEQFF. The CDR3 region has the DNA TGTGCCAGTAGTATGATGGGGGCGGACAATGAGCAGTTCTTC.

J is TRBJ1-5 and V is TRBV5-1; perhaps TRBD1 as D (5 bases). Germline V gives CDR1 SGHRS, CDR2 YFSETQ. Trimming removed 0 bases from V and 2 bases from J, with 9 bases in between. The CDR3 spans 15 residues. Here the CDR3 DNA reads TGCGCCAGCAGCTTGGGGGGGGGTCGCAATCAGCCCCAGCATTTT. Encoded protein: CASSLGGGRNQPQHF.

The chain combines TRBV7-9 with TRBJ1-1; D might be TRBD1 (5 bases). There are 16 residues in the CDR3. The germline gives CDR1 SEHNR, CDR2 FQNEAQ (reference sequence). V was trimmed by 5 bases and J by 1 base, leaving 17 bases between them. The CDR3 sequence is CASSGGPGLKNTEAFF. The CDR3 DNA reads TGTGCCAGCAGCGGAGGCCCGGGACTGAAGAACACTGAAGCTTTCTTT.

The chain joins TRBV2 to TRBJ1-1, with D perhaps matching TRBD1 (6 bases). CDR1 and CDR2 from the germline V gene are SNHLY and FYNNEI. The V end lost 7 bases, the J end lost 3 bases, and 21 bases lay between the germline ends. This CDR3 is 16 amino acids long. The CDR3 bases are TGTGCCAGCAAAAAATACCAAGGAAACAGGGACACTGAAGCTTTCTTT. As protein: CASKKYQGNRDTEAFF.

The genes are TRBV29-1 and TRBJ1-2; D gene uncertain. V was pared by 0 bases and J by 4 bases, with 12 bases between. This CDR3 comprises 14 residues. Per the germline V gene, CDR1 is SQVTM and CDR2 is ANQGSEA. The CDR3, as DNA: TGCAGCGTTGAAGATCCCGACGGAGGCTATGGCTACACCTTC. Its translation: CSVEDPDGGYGYTF.

This clone appeared a few times. The chain carries TRBV29-1 and TRBJ1-6; 7 nucleotides match TRBD1. With 0 bases clipped from V and 11 bases from J, the junction kept 7 bases outside the gene matches. The CDR3 contains 14 residues. In germline, CDR1 is SQVTM, CDR2 ANQGSEA. The CDR3 region is CSVEETLQGTPLHF. The CDR3 nucleotides read TGCAGCGTTGAAGAAACGTTACAGGGGACACCCCTCCACTTT.

The chain is built from TRBV14 and TRBJ1-6; a weak D match, TRBD1 (5 bases). V lost 5 bases and J lost 7, with 15 bases in between. Germline CDR1 and CDR2: SGHDN and FVKESK. The CDR3 sequence is 15 residues long. CDR3 protein: CASSTLQAGNSPLHF. The CDR3 DNA sequence: TGTGCCAGCAGCACCTTACAGGCGGGGAATTCACCCCTCCACTTT.

This clone was detected a few times. The CDR3, as DNA: TGTGCCAGCAGCCGTACCCTAGCGGAGAGCACAGATACGCAGTATTTT. It specifies CASSRTLAESTDTQYF. The J gene is TRBJ2-3, the V gene TRBV4-2, with 7 bases fitting TRBD2. The CDR3 length is 16 residues. The junction had 7 bases not matched to a gene; V was cut back by 4 bases and J by 0 bases. CDR1 and CDR2 (germline): LGHNA, YNFKEQ.

This chain links TRBV14 with TRBJ2-5, with a tentative D call TRBD2 (6 bases). The CDR3 contains 15 residues. Deletions cut 3 bases from V and 5 bases from J, with 16 bases between. The germline V gene has CDR1 SGHDN and CDR2 FVKESK. The CDR3 DNA reads TGTGCCAGCAGCCAGATGAGACCGGAGGGGGAGACCCAGTACTTC. Residues: CASSQMRPEGETQYF.

CDR3 loop: CSAPGADTQYF. The CDR3 DNA is TGCAGTGCACCCGGAGCGGATACGCAGTATTTT. The V call is TRBV20-1, the J call TRBJ2-3; D call uncertain. The CDR3 spans 11 residues. Per germline, CDR1 DFQATT and CDR2 SNEGSKA (reference sequence). Trimming pared 6 bases from V and 6 bases from J, leaving 10 bases between.

This clone has only a few counts. This rearrangement joins TRBV30 to TRBJ2-7, with a weak D call TRBD1 (6 bases). Trimming shortened V by 2 bases and J by 5 bases, and 13 bases separated the two germline ends. This CDR3 has 13 amino acids. CDR1 is GTSNPN, CDR2 SVGIG, per germline (reference sequence). The CDR3 DNA is TGTGCCTGGAGTCTACAGGGTGGCCACGAGCAGTACTTC. Amino acid sequence: CAWSLQGGHEQYF.